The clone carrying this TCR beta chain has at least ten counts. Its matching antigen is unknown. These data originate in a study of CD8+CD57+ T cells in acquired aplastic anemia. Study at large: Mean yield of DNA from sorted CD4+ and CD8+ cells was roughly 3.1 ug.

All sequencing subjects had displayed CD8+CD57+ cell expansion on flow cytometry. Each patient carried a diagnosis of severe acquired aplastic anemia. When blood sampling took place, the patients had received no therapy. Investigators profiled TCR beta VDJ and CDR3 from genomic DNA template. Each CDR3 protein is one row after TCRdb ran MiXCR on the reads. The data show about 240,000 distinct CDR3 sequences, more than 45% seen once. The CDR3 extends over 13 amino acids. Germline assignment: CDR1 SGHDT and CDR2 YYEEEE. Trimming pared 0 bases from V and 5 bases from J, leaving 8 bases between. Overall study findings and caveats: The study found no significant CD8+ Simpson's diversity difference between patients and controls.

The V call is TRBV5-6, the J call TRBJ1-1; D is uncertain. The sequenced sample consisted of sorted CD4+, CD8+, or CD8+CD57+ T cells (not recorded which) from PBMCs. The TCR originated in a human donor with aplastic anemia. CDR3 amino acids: CASSLAQTTEAFF. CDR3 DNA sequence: TGTGCCAGCAGCTTGGCCCAGACGACTGAAGCTTTCTTT. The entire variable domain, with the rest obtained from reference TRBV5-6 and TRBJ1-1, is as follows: DAGVTQSPTHLIKTRGQQVTLRCSPKSGHDTVSWYQQALGQGPQFIFQYYEEEERQRGNFPDRFSGHQFPNYSSELNVNALLLGDSALYLCASSLAQTTEAFFGQGTRLTVV.